One T cell receptor beta chain is described in this entry. What it recognizes is unknown. The germline gives CDR1 SQVTM, CDR2 ANQGSEA. The CDR3 is made up of 12 amino acids. The ends were cut back, 3 bases at V and 5 bases at J, with 10 bases in the middle. This specimen belongs to a study of a mutant IDH1 vaccine in newly diagnosed glioma. Study-wide background: Patients in the study were vaccinated eight times, receiving shots in weeks 1, 3, 5, 7, 11, 15, 19 and 23. Patients' prior therapy spanned radiotherapy, temozolomide, or both; most underwent both. Study-level findings and limits: The study observed vaccine-induced immune responses in roughly 93% of patients.

Sample time point: week 11, during vaccination. Each dose of the vaccine consisted of 300 ug of mutant IDH1 20-mer peptide, with topical imiquimod. The donors' diagnosis was new WHO grade 3 or 4 astrocytoma that was IDH1-mutant and ATRX-lost. Method: immunoSEQ multiplex PCR; TCRdb's copy keeps in-frame clones and lacks some. The sample includes approximately 21,000 clones, roughly nine tenths of them seen just once. This clonotype was sampled from a woman between 40 and 50 years old with glioma. The sample was PBMCs, taken from a glioma patient whose treatment included an IDH1 peptide vaccine. The genes are TRBV29-1 and TRBJ1-1, with no clear D. CDR3 in amino acids: CSVEGMETEAFF. The CDR3 DNA is TGCAGCGTTGAGGGGATGGAAACTGAAGCTTTCTTT.